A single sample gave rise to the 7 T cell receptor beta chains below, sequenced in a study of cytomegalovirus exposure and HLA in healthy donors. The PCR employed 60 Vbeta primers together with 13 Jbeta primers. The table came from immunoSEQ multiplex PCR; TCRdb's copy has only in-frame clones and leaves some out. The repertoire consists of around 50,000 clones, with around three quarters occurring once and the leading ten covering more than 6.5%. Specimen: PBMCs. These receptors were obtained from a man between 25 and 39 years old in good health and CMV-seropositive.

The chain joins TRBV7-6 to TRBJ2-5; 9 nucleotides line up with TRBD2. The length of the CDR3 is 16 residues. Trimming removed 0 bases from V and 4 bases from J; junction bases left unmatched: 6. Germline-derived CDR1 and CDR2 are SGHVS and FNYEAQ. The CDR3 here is CASSLAAGGRSETQYF. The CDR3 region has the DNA TGTGCCAGCAGCTTAGCGGCGGGGGGGCGTTCAGAGACCCAGTACTTC. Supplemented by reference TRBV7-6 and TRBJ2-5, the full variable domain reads GAGVSQSPRYKVTKRGQDVALRCDPISGHVSLYWYRQALGQGPEFLTYFNYEAQQDKSGLPNDRFSAERPEGSISTLTIQRTEQRDSAMYRCASSLAAGGRSETQYFGPGTRLLVL.

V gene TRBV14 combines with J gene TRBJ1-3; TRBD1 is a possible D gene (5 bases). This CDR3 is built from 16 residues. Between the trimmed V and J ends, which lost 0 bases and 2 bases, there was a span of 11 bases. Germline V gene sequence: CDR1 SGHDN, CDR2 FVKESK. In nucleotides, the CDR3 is TGTGCCAGCAGCCAAGATCGGGGGACCGCTGGAAACACCATATATTTT. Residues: CASSQDRGTAGNTIYF.

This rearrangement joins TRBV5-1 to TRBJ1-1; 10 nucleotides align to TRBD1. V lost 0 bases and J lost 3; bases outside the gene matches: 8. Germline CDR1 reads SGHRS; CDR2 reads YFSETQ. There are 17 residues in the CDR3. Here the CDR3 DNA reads TGCGCCAGCAGCTTGGGACAGGGGGCGCAGGGTCACACTGAAGCTTTCTTT. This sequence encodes CASSLGQGAQGHTEAFF.

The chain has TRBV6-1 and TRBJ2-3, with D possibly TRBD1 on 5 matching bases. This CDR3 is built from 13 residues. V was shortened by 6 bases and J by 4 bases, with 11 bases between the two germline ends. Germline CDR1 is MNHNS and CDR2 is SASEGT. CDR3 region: CASRQASADTQYF. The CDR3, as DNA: TGTGCCAGCAGACAGGCATCCGCAGATACGCAGTATTTT.

The CDR3 sequence is CASSLGTGTLSYNEQFF. In nucleotides, the CDR3 is TGTGCCAGCAGCCTTGGGACAGGCACACTCTCCTACAATGAGCAGTTCTTC. The chain employs TRBV11-2 and TRBJ2-1; 8 bases align to TRBD1. V was clipped by 5 bases and J by 0 bases; unmatched bases: 9. Germline assignment: CDR1 SGHAT and CDR2 FQNNGV. The CDR3 totals 17 residues.

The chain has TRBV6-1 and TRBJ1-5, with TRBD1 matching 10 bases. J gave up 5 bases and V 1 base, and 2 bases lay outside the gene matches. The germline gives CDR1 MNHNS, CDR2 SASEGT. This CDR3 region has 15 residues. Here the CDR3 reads CASSEEGQGYQPQHF. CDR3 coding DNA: TGTGCCAGCAGTGAAGAGGGACAGGGGTATCAGCCCCAGCATTTT.

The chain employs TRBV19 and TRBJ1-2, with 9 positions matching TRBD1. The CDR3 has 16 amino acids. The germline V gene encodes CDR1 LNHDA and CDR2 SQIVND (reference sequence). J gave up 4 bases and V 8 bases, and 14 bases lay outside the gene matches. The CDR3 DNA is TGTGCCAGTCAGACCACCCGGGACAGGGAGGGCTATGGCTACACCTTC. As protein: CASQTTRDREGYGYTF.